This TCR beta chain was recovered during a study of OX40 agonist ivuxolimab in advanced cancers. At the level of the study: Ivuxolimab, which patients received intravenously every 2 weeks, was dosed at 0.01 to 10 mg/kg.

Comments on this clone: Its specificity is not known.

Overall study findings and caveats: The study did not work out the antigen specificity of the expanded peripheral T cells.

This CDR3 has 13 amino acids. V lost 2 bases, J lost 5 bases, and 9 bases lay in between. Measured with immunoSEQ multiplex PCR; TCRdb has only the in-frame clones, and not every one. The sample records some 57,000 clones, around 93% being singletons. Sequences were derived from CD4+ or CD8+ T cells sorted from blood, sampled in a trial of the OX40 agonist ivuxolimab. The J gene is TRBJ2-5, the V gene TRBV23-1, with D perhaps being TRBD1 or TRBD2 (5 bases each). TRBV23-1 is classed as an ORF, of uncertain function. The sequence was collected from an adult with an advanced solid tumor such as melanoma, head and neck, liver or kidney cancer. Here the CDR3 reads CASSQGGEETQYF. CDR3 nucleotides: TGCGCCAGCAGTCAAGGGGGAGAGGAGACCCAGTACTTC.